This T cell receptor beta chain was observed in a study of human T cells and chemical hapten exposure. General study results and limits: Expanded TCRs were compared with controls, and the expanded TCRs formed significantly more large CDR3 similarity clusters.

TCRdb processed the RACE reads anew with MiXCR; each CDR3 protein has one entry. Found here are about 120,000 distinct CDR3 sequences, about 11% of them singletons; the top ten hold over 2%. The time point is: patch test 3, about 24 weeks after DPC sensitization. Documented treatment: therapeutic diphenylcyclopropenone sensitization with weekly scalp DPC. The length of the CDR3 is 15 residues. From germline, CDR1 is SGHAT and CDR2 FQNNGV. The V and J ends lost 5 bases and 4 bases, in that order; junction bases with no gene match: 5. As concerns this clonotype: Its antigen is currently unknown.

The sample consisted of whole blood, taken in connection with sensitization to the hapten diphenylcyclopropenone (DPC). This receptor was obtained from a woman in her forties or fifties with alopecia areata. Some clones in this sample may be carry-over from other donors' samples. The chain links TRBV11-2 to TRBJ2-2, with 9 bases aligning to TRBD2. The CDR3 is CASSISGRGTGELFF. DNA for the CDR3: TGTGCCAGCAGCATTAGCGGGAGAGGCACCGGGGAGCTGTTTTTT.